The entry below gives a single T cell receptor (beta chain) sequence along with its context. As yet, its antigen is unknown. The junction departs from germline at one end; a sequencing error may be responsible. The source of the sample is a study of tumor and adjacent non-tumor tissue in lung cancer. On the study more broadly: Patients comprised about a dozen adenocarcinoma, a couple of squamous cell carcinoma and 1 small cell lung cancer. Patients were aged roughly 30 to 76, 9 to 10 men and roughly five women, stage I to III. Whole-study results and caveats: Top 100 clones took a larger repertoire share in normal lung.

No cell sorting was done before RNA was extracted from the tissue. More than 3 cm separated this lung sample from the edge of the tumor. Donors were chemotherapy-naive, newly diagnosed lung cancer surgical patients in China, August–late 2014. The CDR3 totals 15 residues. Germline V lookup: CDR1 MNHNY, CDR2 SVGAGI (reference sequence). Three rounds of nested PCR, following a modified ARM-PCR protocol, produced the TCRbeta library. TCRdb reprocessed the multiplex PCR reads via MiXCR and lists one record per CDR3 protein. The table has fewer than 45,000 distinct CDR3 sequences, 60% to 70% seen once. V and J are TRBV6-6 and TRBJ2-7, with D unresolved. The clonotype originates from a middle-aged woman with non-small cell lung cancer. The sequencing input was distant non-tumor lung tissue. The CDR3 region is CASSLGPHAYYVQYF. CDR3 nucleotides: TGTGCCAGTAGCCTGGGCCCACATGCCTACTACGTGCAGTACTTC.